What follows are 9 T cell receptor beta chains derived from one specimen sequenced in a study of cytomegalovirus exposure and HLA in healthy donors. PCR amplification relied on 60 Vbeta primers (plus 13 Jbeta primers). Produced via immunoSEQ multiplex PCR; TCRdb's table is partial and in-frame only. Seen here are about 73,000 clones, 75% observed once, and the top ten hold under 15%. What was sequenced was PBMCs. The receptors derive from a man between 65 and 80 years old in good health and CMV-seronegative.

V and J are TRBV6-5 and TRBJ2-3, with TRBD2 as a possible D gene (6 bases). CDR3 length equals 15 residues. Germline V lookup: CDR1 MNHEY, CDR2 SVGAGI. The V end lost 6 bases, the J end lost 3 bases, and 16 bases lay between the germline ends. The CDR3 loop is CASRKSGPQTDTQYF. In nucleotides, the CDR3 is TGTGCCAGCAGGAAGAGCGGGCCTCAGACAGATACGCAGTATTTT.

The V call is TRBV10-2, the J call TRBJ1-5; tentatively, D is TRBD1 (5 bases). The CDR3 consists of 15 residues. Germline CDR1 reads WSHSY; CDR2 reads SAAADI. Trimming left V 3 bases short and J 4 bases short, with 13 bases between. CDR3 in DNA: TGCGCCAGCAGTGACTTGACAGCCTCTAATCAGCCCCAGCATTTT. Protein product: CASSDLTASNQPQHF.

The rearrangement joins TRBV6-1 to TRBJ2-3, with D unclear. The CDR3 loop spans 15 amino acids. The V end lost 8 bases, the J end lost 5 bases, and 20 bases lay between the germline ends. Germline V CDR1 and CDR2: MNHNS, SASEGT. The CDR3 is CASPRNGVEIDTQYF. As DNA, the CDR3 is TGTGCCAGCCCCCGAAACGGAGTAGAAATAGATACGCAGTATTTT.

The rearrangement links TRBV9 to TRBJ2-2; 8 bases are shared with TRBD2. With 3 bases clipped from V and 7 bases from J, the junction kept 11 bases outside the gene matches. CDR3 length equals 16 residues. CDR1 and CDR2 (germline): SGDLS, YYNGEE. CDR3 sequence: CASSALTGGLGGELFF. CDR3 sequence (DNA): TGTGCCAGCAGCGCCTTAACGGGGGGGCTGGGCGGGGAGCTGTTTTTT.

This chain joins TRBV19 and TRBJ2-5; no definite D call. Trimming stripped 1 base from V and 1 base from J, with 7 bases between. The CDR3 contains 14 residues. Germline loops: CDR1 LNHDA, CDR2 SQIVND (reference sequence). The CDR3 spells CASSIGASQETQYF. CDR3 sequence (DNA): TGTGCCAGTAGTATAGGGGCCAGCCAAGAGACCCAGTACTTC.

This clone has only a few counts. This sequence joins TRBV29-1 and TRBJ1-1, with 9 bases that match TRBD1. This CDR3 spans 14 amino acids. Germline V gene lookup returns CDR1 SQVTM and CDR2 ANQGSEA. The junction had 7 bases not matched to a gene; V was cut back by 4 bases and J by 4 bases. The CDR3: CSVGRQGEGTEAFF. As DNA, the CDR3 is TGCAGCGTTGGTAGACAGGGGGAAGGCACTGAAGCTTTCTTT.

V and J are TRBV19 and TRBJ2-7; a possible D gene is TRBD1 (5 bases). This CDR3 comprises 14 residues. The V gene's germline CDR1 is LNHDA and CDR2 SQIVND (reference sequence). Trimming took off 2 bases at V and 0 bases at J, with 8 bases between the two ends. The CDR3 nucleotides are TGTGCCAGTAGTATAAGGGGCGCCTCCTACGAGCAGTACTTC. This codes for CASSIRGASYEQYF.

This clone came up a few times. CDR3 region: CASSPRPGQGLTNEKLFF. The CDR3 DNA reads as TGTGCCAGCAGTCCTAGGCCGGGACAGGGCCTAACTAATGAAAAACTGTTTTTT. V usage is TRBV7-8 and J usage is TRBJ1-4; TRBD1 matches at 9 bases. V dropped 6 bases and J dropped 1; count of bases not matched to a gene: 12. The CDR3 is 18 residues long. Germline V gives CDR1 SGHVS, CDR2 FQNEAQ.

The J gene is TRBJ2-7, the V gene TRBV5-4; tentative D call: TRBD2 (6 bases). The length of the CDR3 is 15 residues. Germline V lookup: CDR1 SGHNT, CDR2 YYREEE (reference sequence). The ends were cut back, 5 bases at V and 0 bases at J, with 15 bases in the middle. CDR3 in DNA: TGTGCCAGCAGTCTCCCCGGACTATCCTCCTACGAGCAGTACTTC. Protein: CASSLPGLSSYEQYF.